Below are 28 T cell receptor beta chains sequenced from a single sample in a study of CD4 and CD8 cells across lung adenocarcinoma regions. TCRdb independently ran MiXCR on the PCR reads; one entry per CDR3 protein. Of about 6,800 distinct CDR3 sequences listed, over 50% are singletons. Sequencing used CD8+ T cells from the center of a lung tumor. The receptors here all came from a male donor with lung adenocarcinoma. The CD4 and CD8 labels of this study may be unreliable.

On this clonotype itself: The conserved phenylalanine or tryptophan is not found at the CDR3 terminus, so this likely reflects a read error. This sequence joins TRBV7-2 and TRBJ2-5; a weak D match, TRBD2 (5 bases). Between the trimmed V and J ends, which lost 1 base and 4 bases, there was a span of 13 bases. The CDR3 is made up of 15 amino acids. Germline V gene sequence: CDR1 SGHTA, CDR2 FQGNSA. The CDR3 reads CASSLVGSGRETQYL. The CDR3 nucleotides are TGTGCCAGCAGCTTAGTCGGGTCGGGGAGAGAGACCCAGTACTTA.

V usage is TRBV27 and J usage is TRBJ2-6; D is unresolved. Per the germline V gene, CDR1 is MNHEY and CDR2 is SMNVEV (reference sequence). CDR3 length: 13 amino acids. Between the trimmed V and J ends, which lost 10 bases and 2 bases, there was a span of 9 bases. In DNA, the CDR3 is TGTGCCATTAAGATGGCTGGGGCCAACGTCCTGACTTTC. Translating gives CAIKMAGANVLTF.

This chain links TRBV27 with TRBJ2-1; D possibly uses TRBD1 or TRBD2 (6 bases each). The end of the DNA is better explained by TRBJ2-7, so the J call may be wrong. In germline, CDR1 is MNHEY, CDR2 SMNVEV (reference sequence). This CDR3 contains 15 residues. CDR3 sequence reads: CASSFPGAKPYEQYF. The DNA for the CDR3 is TGTGCCAGCAGTTTTCCGGGGGCGAAACCCTACGAGCAGTACTTC.

J is TRBJ2-4 and V is TRBV6-1; TRBD2 matches 9 bases. The J call may be incorrect, as the DNA end agrees better with TRBJ2-1. Germline CDR1 reads MNHNS; CDR2 reads SASEGT. The CDR3 spans 14 residues. CDR3 in amino acids: CASVQASGAYEQFF. Here the CDR3 DNA reads TGTGCCAGCGTCCAAGCTAGCGGGGCCTACGAGCAGTTCTTC.

This clonotype was counted ten times or more. The rearrangement uses TRBV6-5 and TRBJ2-1, with 9 bases that match TRBD2. The CDR3 extends over 15 amino acids. Germline V lookup: CDR1 MNHEY, CDR2 SVGAGI. J lost 5 bases, V lost 0 bases, and 2 bases had no gene match. The CDR3 spells CASSYSTSGHNEQFF. The CDR3 DNA reads TGTGCCAGCAGTTACTCGACTAGCGGTCACAATGAGCAGTTCTTC.

Here the CDR3 reads CASSYQTGSNSPLHF. CDR3 nucleotide sequence: TGTGCCAGCAGTTACCAGACAGGGAGTAATTCACCCCTCCACTTT. The chain carries TRBV27 and TRBJ1-6; the match to TRBD1 covers 7 bases. The CDR3 sequence is 15 residues long. Germline assignment: CDR1 MNHEY and CDR2 SMNVEV (reference sequence). V shed 4 bases and J 6 bases; nucleotides not matched to a gene: 6.

Notes on this clonotype: Relative to the germline gene, one junction end is altered; a read error may explain this. The chain joins TRBV6-1 to TRBJ2-3; a weak D match, TRBD1 (6 bases). The CDR3 extends over 15 amino acids. Germline assignment: CDR1 MNHNS and CDR2 SASEGT. In DNA form, the CDR3 reads TGTTCCAGGGGTGAATGGGCCCTCCACCCAGAGACGCAGTATTTC. This codes for CSRGEWALHPETQYF.

The chain carries TRBV27 and TRBJ2-3, with D hard to call. CDR1 is MNHEY and CDR2 is SMNVEV in the germline V gene (reference sequence). The CDR3 is 14 residues long. V was pared by 6 bases and J by 6 bases, with 16 bases between. The CDR3 reads CASRTDFSGDTQYF. For the CDR3, the DNA is TGTGCCAGCAGGACGGATTTTAGTGGCGATACGCAGTATTTT.

This clonotype has a count of ten or more. Possible read error: a much larger clone is one base away. The chain joins TRBV6-5 to TRBJ2-1; D is undetermined. With the DNA end fitting TRBJ2-7 better, the J assignment may be wrong. There are 15 residues in the CDR3. Germline CDR1 and CDR2: MNHEY and SVGAGI. CDR3 DNA: TGTGCCAGCAGTTACTCCAGAGGCCGTAGGAATGAGCAGTACTTC. Translating gives CASSYSRGRRNEQYF.

In its sample, this clonotype was seen many times. V is TRBV5-1 and J is TRBJ2-2; D is uncertain. In germline, CDR1 is SGHRS, CDR2 YFSETQ. Between the trimmed V and J ends, which lost 0 bases and 2 bases, there was a span of 11 bases. There are 16 residues in the CDR3. CDR3 nucleotide sequence: TGCGCCAGCAGCTTGGGGCGTTTATTTAACACCGGGGAGCTGTTTTTT. This gives the protein CASSLGRLFNTGELFF. The whole variable domain, remainder taken from reference TRBV5-1 and TRBJ2-2, is KAGVTQTPRYLIKTRGQQVTLSCSPISGHRSVSWYQQTPGQGLQFLFEYFSETQRNKGNFPGRFSGRQFSNSRSEMNVSTLELGDSALYLCASSLGRLFNTGELFFGEGSRLTVL.

By share, this clonotype counts as medium-sized (0.01 to 0.1%). V usage is TRBV11-2 and J usage is TRBJ2-7; no firm D call. V shed 6 bases and J shed 0 bases, with 12 bases lying between them. Germline V lookup: CDR1 SGHAT, CDR2 FQNNGV. The CDR3 length is 14 residues. The CDR3 spells CASRPAGYSYEQYF. The CDR3 DNA is TGTGCCAGCAGGCCTGCCGGCTACTCCTACGAGCAGTACTTC.

This clonotype appeared a few times. The chain combines TRBV4-1 with TRBJ2-1; 8 bases match TRBD2. Germline assignment: CDR1 MGHRA and CDR2 YSYEKL. V shed 2 bases and J 6 bases; nucleotides not matched to a gene: 9. CDR3 size: 16 residues. This CDR3 is CASSQFSGTGANEQFF. The CDR3 DNA is TGCGCCAGCAGCCAATTTAGCGGGACTGGGGCCAATGAGCAGTTCTTC.

Regarding this clonotype: One end of the junction fails to match germline, which may point to a read error. J is TRBJ2-3 and V is TRBV6-4; the match to TRBD2 covers 9 bases. The CDR3 is 16 residues long. The germline CDR1 and CDR2 sequences are MRHNA and SNTAGT. This chain's CDR3 is CASGGGGGASTDTQYF. As DNA, the CDR3 is TGTGCCAGCGGGGGCGGCGGGGGGGCTAGCACAGATACCCAGTATTTC.

This chain links TRBV7-2 with TRBJ2-1, with D possibly being TRBD1 (5 bases). Germline CDR1 is SGHTA and CDR2 is FQGNSA. The ends were cut back, 5 bases at V and 5 bases at J, with 16 bases in the middle. CDR3 size: 15 residues. The DNA for the CDR3 is TGTGCCAGCAGCCTTCCCTGGGGCCGCCACAATGAGCAGTTCTTC. Amino acids: CASSLPWGRHNEQFF. Combining the CDR3 with reference TRBV7-2 and TRBJ2-1 gives the whole variable domain GAGVSQSPSNKVTEKGKDVELRCDPISGHTALYWYRQSLGQGLEFLIYFQGNSAPDKSGLPSDRFSAERTGGSVSTLTIQRTQQEDSAVYLCASSLPWGRHNEQFFGPGTRLTVL.

This clonotype is a singleton in its sample. The rearrangement links TRBV6-1 to TRBJ2-1; 12 bases align to TRBD1. The CDR3 sequence is 15 residues long. The germline gives CDR1 MNHNS, CDR2 SASEGT. V lost 5 bases and J lost 9; bases outside the gene matches: 8. The chain's CDR3 is CASSKPGQGAREQFF. Written as DNA, the CDR3 is TGTGCCAGCAGTAAACCGGGACAGGGGGCGCGTGAGCAGTTCTTC.

The chain combines TRBV6-4 with TRBJ2-3; D may be TRBD2 (7 bases). The DNA end is a closer match to TRBJ2-7, so the J assignment may be wrong. The CDR3 consists of 16 residues. In germline, CDR1 is MRHNA, CDR2 SNTAGT. CDR3 bases: TGTGCCAGCAGGGGCGGAGGGGGGGCTAGCACAGATACGCAGTACTTC. Translated: CASRGGGGASTDTQYF.

The V and J genes are TRBV11-2 and TRBJ1-1; no firm D call. Germline assignment: CDR1 SGHAT and CDR2 FQNNGV. The germline V and J ends were trimmed by 4 bases and 3 bases, with 6 bases remaining between them. The CDR3 is 12 amino acids. This CDR3 reads CASSSEYTEAFF. CDR3 DNA sequence: TGTGCCAGCAGCTCAGAATACACTGAAGCTTTCTTT.

CDR3 loop: CSAPPGGLAYSDTQYF. The CDR3 nucleotides read TGCAGTGCTCCGCCGGGGGGACTAGCGTATTCAGATACGCAGTATTTT. The chain joins TRBV20-1 to TRBJ2-3; TRBD2 matches at 10 bases. CDR1 is DFQATT, CDR2 SNEGSKA, per germline (reference sequence). This CDR3 is 16 amino acids long. V trimming: 5 bases; J trimming: 4 bases; junction bases outside the gene matches: 12.

By share, this clonotype counts as medium-sized. The chain couples TRBV6-5 to TRBJ2-1, with TRBD2 matching 7 bases. Germline CDR1 and CDR2: MNHEY and SVGAGI. This CDR3 has 15 residues. V lost 0 bases to trimming and J lost 9 bases; unmatched junction nucleotides: 8. The chain's CDR3 is CASSYSLAGVSEQFF. As DNA, the CDR3 is TGTGCCAGCAGTTACTCCCTGGCGGGAGTGAGTGAGCAGTTCTTC.

This clonotype has only a few counts. The gene calls are TRBV6-2 or TRBV6-3 and TRBJ2-1; D not certain. The germline CDR1 and CDR2 sequences are MNHEY and SVGEGT. The CDR3 length is 15 residues. V lost 0 bases, J lost 5 bases, and 11 bases lay in between. The CDR3 DNA reads TGTGCCAGCAGTTACTCTAGAGGTTTTAACAATGAGCAGTTCTTC. Residues: CASSYSRGFNNEQFF.

The chain couples TRBV9 to TRBJ2-2; no firm D call. Germline CDR1 SGDLS, CDR2 YYNGEE. The V and J ends lost 1 base and 4 bases respectively, with 5 bases between them. The CDR3 contains 13 residues. The CDR3 bases are TGTGCCAGCAGCGTACTAACCACCGGGGAGCTGTTTTTT. The encoded protein is CASSVLTTGELFF.

This clonotype was observed once. At one boundary the junction diverges from the germline segment, which might be a read error. The chain recombines TRBV6-4 with TRBJ2-5, with D perhaps matching TRBD2 (7 bases). The length of the CDR3 is 16 residues. The germline V gene has CDR1 MRHNA and CDR2 SNTAGT. The CDR3 here is CASRGGGGRDQETQYF. The CDR3 DNA reads as TGTGCCAGCAGGGGGGGCGGGGGCCGTGACCAAGAGACGCAGTATTTC.

A remark on this clonotype: A junction end diverges from the germline sequence, so it may reflect a read error. The chain links TRBV6-4 to TRBJ2-3; D is uncertain. Germline V gene sequence: CDR1 MRHNA, CDR2 SNTAGT. The CDR3 sequence is 16 residues long. The CDR3, as DNA: TGTGCCAGCAGCGACTGGGCTAGGTGGACCAAAGATACGCAGTACTTT. It specifies CASSDWARWTKDTQYF.

Points on this clonotype: This CDR3 is missing its conserved last phenylalanine or tryptophan, likely due to a read error. The chain employs TRBV7-2 and TRBJ2-5; 10 nucleotides agree with TRBD1. Unmatched junction bases numbered 10, after V lost 5 bases and J lost 7 bases. This CDR3 region has 15 residues. Germline CDR1 and CDR2: SGHTA and FQGNSA. The CDR3 here is CASSRDRGSGATQYL. The CDR3 coding sequence is TGTGCCAGCAGCCGGGACAGGGGCAGCGGGGCGACCCAGTACTTG.

The V gene is TRBV27, the J gene TRBJ2-3; 9 bases agree with TRBD2. V shed 4 bases and J 10 bases; nucleotides not matched to a gene: 9. The CDR3 runs to 14 residues. In germline, CDR1 is MNHEY, CDR2 SMNVEV (reference sequence). CDR3 nucleotides: TGTGCCAGCAGTTGCGGGCGGGGGGGGGGGGCGCAGTATTTT. This gives the protein CASSCGRGGGAQYF.

V is TRBV7-2 and J is TRBJ2-3; tentative D call: TRBD2 (6 bases). The CDR3 runs to 15 residues. Germline loops: CDR1 SGHTA, CDR2 FQGNSA. V was pared by 1 base and J by 0 bases, with 8 bases between. DNA for the CDR3: TGTGCCAGCAGCTTAGGAAGCGGGAGCACAGATACGCAGTATTTT. This gives the protein CASSLGSGSTDTQYF.

This clonotype was recorded many times. The rearrangement joins TRBV6-1 to TRBJ2-2; 7 positions match TRBD2. The CDR3 sequence is 15 residues long. Germline lookup yields CDR1 MNHNS and CDR2 SASEGT. The ends lost 4 bases at V and 3 bases at J; junction bases unmatched: 5. CDR3 amino acids: CASSAGTTYTGELFF. CDR3 in DNA: TGTGCCAGCAGTGCCGGGACTACATACACCGGGGAGCTGTTTTTT.

This chain joins TRBV11-3 and TRBJ2-5; TRBD2 aligns across 9 bases. The J call may be wrong; the DNA end is better matched by TRBJ2-1. The CDR3 totals 15 residues. Germline CDR1 SGHNT, CDR2 YENEEA. The chain's CDR3 is CASSQRGDGYNEQFF. The CDR3, as DNA: TGTGCCAGCAGCCAGCGGGGGGACGGATACAATGAGCAGTTCTTC.